These 13 T cell receptor beta chains were all obtained from the same sample, sequenced in a study of blood T cells in healthy people across ages. The authors ran a second PCR of roughly 6 to 12 cycles using a sample-barcoded 5' primer and a J-beta primer mix. MiXCR, run by TCRdb on the 5' RACE reads, gives a single entry per CDR3 protein. The sample has just over 800,000 distinct CDR3 sequences; around 62% are singletons. Sequenced material: blood. All receptors derive from a man aged 25-45 years in good health.

This clonotype has only a few counts. The V gene is TRBV12-3 or TRBV12-4, the J gene TRBJ2-7; TRBD2 might be the D (5 bases). The CDR3 sequence is 13 residues long. V was cut by 6 bases and J by 4 bases, with 13 bases left in between. CDR3: CASRPPGSYEQYF. The CDR3 DNA sequence: TGTGCCAGCAGACCGCCGGGGTCGTACGAGCAGTACTTC.

CDR3 protein: CASRSLTPQGAVYNEQFF. The CDR3, as DNA: TGTGCCAGCAGATCCCTTACGCCTCAGGGGGCTGTATACAATGAGCAGTTCTTC. This chain links TRBV28 with TRBJ2-1, with 8 bases identical to TRBD1. V lost 6 bases and J lost 4; bases outside the gene matches: 17. The CDR3 has 18 amino acids. Germline-derived CDR1 and CDR2 are MDHEN and SYDVKM.

The chain uses TRBV18 and TRBJ2-5; 7 bases fit TRBD1. The end of the DNA is better explained by TRBJ2-7, so the J call may be wrong. This CDR3 is built from 15 residues. CDR1 is KGHSH, CDR2 LQKENI, per germline. CDR3 nucleotide sequence: TGTGCCAGCTCACCGGGACAGACTATAGGGTACGAGCAGTACTTC. Translated, it gives CASSPGQTIGYEQYF.

About this clonotype: A junction boundary mismatches the germline segment, possibly from a read error. This sequence joins TRBV12-3 or TRBV12-4 and TRBJ2-5; D gene uncertain. This CDR3 spans 15 amino acids. For the CDR3, the DNA is TGTACCAGCAGTTTTCAAGGTGGCAGCCAAGAGACCCAGTACTTC. Its protein product is CTSSFQGGSQETQYF.

This clonotype was seen only a few times. The chain uses TRBV27 and TRBJ2-7; D remains unclear. The J call may be mistaken, given a closer DNA end match to TRBJ2-5. Per the germline V gene, CDR1 is MNHEY and CDR2 is SMNVEV (reference sequence). The CDR3 spans 15 residues. The CDR3 here is CASSLFSGRPETQYF. CDR3 in DNA: TGTGCCAGCAGTTTATTCTCGGGCCGACCAGAGACCCAGTACTTC.

A few counts support this clonotype. The CDR3 DNA reads TGTGCCATCAGTGAGTCGGGAGGCAGGGGAGCGGATGAGCAGTTCTTC. This translates into CAISESGGRGADEQFF. The chain joins TRBV10-3 to TRBJ2-1, with D perhaps TRBD1 or TRBD2 (6 bases each). Looked up from germline, CDR1 is ENHRY and CDR2 is SYGVKD. Trimming pared 0 bases from V and 8 bases from J, leaving 17 bases between. This CDR3 region has 16 residues.

This chain uses TRBV5-1 with TRBJ2-3; D is unclear. V gave up 7 bases and J gave up 0 bases, with 21 bases separating them. The germline V gene encodes CDR1 SGHRS and CDR2 YFSETQ. The length of the CDR3 is 17 residues. CDR3 residues: CASCLRAEHGSTDTQYF. For the CDR3, the DNA is TGCGCCAGCTGCCTAAGGGCAGAACATGGGAGCACAGATACGCAGTATTTT.

V usage is TRBV4-2 and J usage is TRBJ2-3; 12 nucleotides line up with TRBD2. Germline-derived CDR1 and CDR2 are LGHNA and YNFKEQ. CDR3 length equals 16 residues. Losses at the gene ends were 2 bases for V and 3 bases for J; bases not matched to a gene: 3. CDR3 amino acids: CASSQYGTSGTDTQYF. In DNA form, the CDR3 reads TGTGCCAGCAGCCAATATGGGACTAGCGGGACAGATACGCAGTATTTT.

The rearrangement links TRBV20-1 to TRBJ2-5; D call uncertain. The CDR3 consists of 13 residues. Trimming stripped 5 bases from V and 11 bases from J, with 21 bases between. Germline V gene sequence: CDR1 DFQATT, CDR2 SNEGSKA (reference sequence). CDR3 nucleotide sequence: TGCAGTGCTCAGCACATCAGAAACAATGAGCAGTACTTC. Amino acid sequence: CSAQHIRNNEQYF.

The chain links TRBV20-1 to TRBJ2-3; TRBD2 aligns across 9 bases. V trimming: 2 bases; J trimming: 3 bases; junction bases outside the gene matches: 3. The CDR3 is made up of 14 amino acids. CDR1 is DFQATT, CDR2 SNEGSKA, per germline (reference sequence). The CDR3 DNA follows: TGCAGTGCTAGACTAGCGGGGCGGACAGATACGCAGTATTTT. Its protein is CSARLAGRTDTQYF.

The chain joins TRBV28 to TRBJ2-7; D unclear. V lost 7 bases, J lost 0 bases, and 16 bases lay in between. Germline V gene sequence: CDR1 MDHEN, CDR2 SYDVKM. This CDR3 has 15 amino acids. The chain's CDR3 is CASIEGLTSSYEQYF. The CDR3 coding sequence is TGTGCCAGCATCGAAGGTCTTACCAGCTCCTACGAGCAGTACTTC.

The V call is TRBV7-3, the J call TRBJ2-3; D uncertain. This CDR3 is 13 amino acids long. Germline values: CDR1 SGHTA, CDR2 FQGTGA. Deletions cut 3 bases from V and 6 bases from J, with 10 bases between. In nucleotides, the CDR3 is TGTGCCAGCAGCTTCATGGTGGAGGATACGCAGTATTTT. Translation gives CASSFMVEDTQYF. Full variable domain (missing parts from reference TRBV7-3 and TRBJ2-3): GAGVSQTPSNKVTEKGKYVELRCDPISGHTALYWYRQSLGQGPEFLIYFQGTGAADDSGLPNDRFFAVRPEGSVSTLKIQRTERGDSAVYLCASSFMVEDTQYFGPGTRLTVL.

This clonotype was detected ten times or more. The chain joins TRBV29-1 to TRBJ2-3; D remains ambiguous. Trimming shortened V by 5 bases and J by 3 bases, and 3 bases separated the two germline ends. Germline values: CDR1 SQVTM, CDR2 ANQGSEA. The CDR3 loop spans 10 amino acids. CDR3 protein: CSVPTDTQYF. CDR3 bases: TGCAGCGTTCCGACAGATACGCAGTATTTT.